This paragraph covers one TCR beta chain sequence. The antigen is unknown. This entry is derived from a study of cytomegalovirus exposure and HLA in healthy donors. Overall study findings and caveats: Overall, about 160 TCR beta chains were annotated as cytomegalovirus-associated. TCR beta V- and J-gene trimming was later associated with a missense DCLRE1C variant.

The CDR3 is 16 amino acids. V gave up 5 bases and J gave up 3 bases, with 16 bases separating them. Germline V gene lookup returns CDR1 MGHDK and CDR2 SYGVNS. PCR amplification relied on 60 Vbeta primers (plus 13 Jbeta primers). Profiled with immunoSEQ multiplex PCR; TCRdb holds only in-frame clones, not every one. The table records more than 60,000 clones, about 68% of them present only once. This sequence joins TRBV25-1 and TRBJ1-4, with D possibly matching TRBD1 (5 bases). Sequencing was carried out using PBMCs. This TCR was recovered from a man aged 40-49 years in good health and CMV-seropositive. CDR3 DNA: TGTGCCAGCAGTACGTCCCAGGGCTTTGCTAATGAAAAACTGTTTTTT. It is translated as CASSTSQGFANEKLFF.